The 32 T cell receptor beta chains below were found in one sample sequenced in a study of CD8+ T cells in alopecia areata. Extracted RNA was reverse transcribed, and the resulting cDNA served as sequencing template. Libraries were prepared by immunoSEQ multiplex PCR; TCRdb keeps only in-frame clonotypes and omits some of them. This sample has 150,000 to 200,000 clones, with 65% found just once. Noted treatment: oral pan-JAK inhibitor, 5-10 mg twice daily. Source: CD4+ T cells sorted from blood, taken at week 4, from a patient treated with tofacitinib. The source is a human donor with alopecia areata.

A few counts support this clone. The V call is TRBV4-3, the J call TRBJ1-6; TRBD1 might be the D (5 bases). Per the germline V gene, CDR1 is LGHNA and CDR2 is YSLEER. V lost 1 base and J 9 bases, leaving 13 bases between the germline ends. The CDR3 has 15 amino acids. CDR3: CASSQGQGGSSPLHF. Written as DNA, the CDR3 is TGCGCCAGCAGCCAAGGTCAGGGAGGGAGTTCACCCCTCCACTTT.

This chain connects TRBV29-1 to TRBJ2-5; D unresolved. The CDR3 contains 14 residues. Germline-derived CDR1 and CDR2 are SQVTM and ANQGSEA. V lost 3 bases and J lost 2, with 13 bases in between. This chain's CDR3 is CSVDESPQQETQYF. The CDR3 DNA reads TGCAGCGTTGATGAGTCCCCCCAACAAGAGACCCAGTACTTC.

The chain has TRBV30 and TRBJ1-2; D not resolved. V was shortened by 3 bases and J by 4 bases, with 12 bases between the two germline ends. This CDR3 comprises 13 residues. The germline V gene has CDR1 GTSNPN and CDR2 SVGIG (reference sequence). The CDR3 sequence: CAWRASNLYGYTF. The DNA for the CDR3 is TGTGCCTGGAGGGCCAGCAACCTCTATGGCTACACCTTC. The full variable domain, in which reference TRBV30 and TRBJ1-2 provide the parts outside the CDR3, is SQTIHQWPATLVQPVGSPLSLECTVEGTSNPNLYWYRQAAGRGLQLLFYSVGIGQISSEVPQNLSASRPQDRQFILSSKKLLLSDSGFYLCAWRASNLYGYTFGSGTRLTVV.

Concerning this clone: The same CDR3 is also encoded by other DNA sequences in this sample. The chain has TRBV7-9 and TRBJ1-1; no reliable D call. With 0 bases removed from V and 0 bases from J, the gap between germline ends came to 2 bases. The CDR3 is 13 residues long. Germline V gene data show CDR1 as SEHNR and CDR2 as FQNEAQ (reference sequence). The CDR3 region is CASSLALNTEAFF. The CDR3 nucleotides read TGTGCCAGCAGCTTAGCTTTGAACACTGAAGCTTTCTTT.

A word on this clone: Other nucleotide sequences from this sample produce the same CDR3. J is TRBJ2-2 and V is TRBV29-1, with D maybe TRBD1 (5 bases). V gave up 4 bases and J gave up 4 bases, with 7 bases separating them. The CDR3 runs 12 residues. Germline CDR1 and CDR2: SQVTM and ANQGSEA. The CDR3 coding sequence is TGCAGCGTTGGACAGTCCACCGGGGAGCTGTTTTTT. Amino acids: CSVGQSTGELFF.

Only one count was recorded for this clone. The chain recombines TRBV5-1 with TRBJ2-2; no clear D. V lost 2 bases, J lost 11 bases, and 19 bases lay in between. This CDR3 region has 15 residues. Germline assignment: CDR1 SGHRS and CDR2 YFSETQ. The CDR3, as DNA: TGCGCCAGCAGCTTTCTGGGTCTGTTAGAATCTGAGCTGTTTTTT. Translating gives CASSFLGLLESELFF.

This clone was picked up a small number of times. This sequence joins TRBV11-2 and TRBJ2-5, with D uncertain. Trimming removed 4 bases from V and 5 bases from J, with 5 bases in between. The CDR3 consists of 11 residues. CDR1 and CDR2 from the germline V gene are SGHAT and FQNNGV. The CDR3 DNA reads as TGTGCCAGCAGCTGGGCCGAGACCCAGTACTTC. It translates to CASSWAETQYF.

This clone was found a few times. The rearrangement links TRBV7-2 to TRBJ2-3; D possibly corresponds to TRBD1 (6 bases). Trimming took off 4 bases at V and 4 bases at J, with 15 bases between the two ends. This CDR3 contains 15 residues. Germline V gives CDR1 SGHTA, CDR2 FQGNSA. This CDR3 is CASSSQGQSADTQYF. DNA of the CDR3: TGTGCCAGCAGCTCACAGGGTCAGTCCGCAGATACGCAGTATTTT. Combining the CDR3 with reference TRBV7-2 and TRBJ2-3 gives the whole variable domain GAGVSQSPSNKVTEKGKDVELRCDPISGHTALYWYRQSLGQGLEFLIYFQGNSAPDKSGLPSDRFSAERTGGSVSTLTIQRTQQEDSAVYLCASSSQGQSADTQYFGPGTRLTVL.

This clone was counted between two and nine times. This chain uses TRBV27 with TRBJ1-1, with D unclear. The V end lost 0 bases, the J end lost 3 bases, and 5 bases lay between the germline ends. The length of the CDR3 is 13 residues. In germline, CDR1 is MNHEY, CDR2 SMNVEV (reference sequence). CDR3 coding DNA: TGTGCCAGCAGTTTATCGAGGGACACTGAAGCTTTCTTT. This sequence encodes CASSLSRDTEAFF.

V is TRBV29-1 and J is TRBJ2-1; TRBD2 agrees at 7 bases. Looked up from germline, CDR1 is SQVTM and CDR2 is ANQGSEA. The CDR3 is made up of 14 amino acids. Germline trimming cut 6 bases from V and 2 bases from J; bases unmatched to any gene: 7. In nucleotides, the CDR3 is TGCAGCGTCCCGACTAGCCTCACCTACAATGAGCAGTTCTTC. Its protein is CSVPTSLTYNEQFF.

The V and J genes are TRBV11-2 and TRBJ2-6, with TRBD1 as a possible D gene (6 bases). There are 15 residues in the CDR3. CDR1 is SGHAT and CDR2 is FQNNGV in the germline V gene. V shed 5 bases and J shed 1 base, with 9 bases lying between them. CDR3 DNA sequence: TGTGCCAGCAGCCAACAGGGTTCTGGGGCCAACGTCCTGACTTTC. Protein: CASSQQGSGANVLTF.

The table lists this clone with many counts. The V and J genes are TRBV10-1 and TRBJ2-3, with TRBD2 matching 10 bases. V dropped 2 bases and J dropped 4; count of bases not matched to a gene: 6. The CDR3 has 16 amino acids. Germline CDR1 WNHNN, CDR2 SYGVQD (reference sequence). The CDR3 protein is CASSEGLAARADTQYF. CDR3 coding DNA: TGCGCCAGCAGTGAGGGACTAGCGGCAAGGGCAGATACGCAGTATTTT.

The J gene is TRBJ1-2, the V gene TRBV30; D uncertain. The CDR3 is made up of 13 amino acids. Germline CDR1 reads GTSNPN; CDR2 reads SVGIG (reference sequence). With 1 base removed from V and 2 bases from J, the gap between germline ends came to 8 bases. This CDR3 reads CAWSEDVNYGYTF. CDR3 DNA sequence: TGTGCCTGGAGTGAGGACGTGAACTATGGCTACACCTTC.

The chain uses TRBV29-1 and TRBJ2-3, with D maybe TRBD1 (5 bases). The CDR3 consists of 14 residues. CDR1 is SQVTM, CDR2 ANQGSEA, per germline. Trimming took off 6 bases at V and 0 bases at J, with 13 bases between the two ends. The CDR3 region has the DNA TGCAGCGTCAGGGTATGGTTCAGCACAGATACGCAGTATTTT. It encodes CSVRVWFSTDTQYF.

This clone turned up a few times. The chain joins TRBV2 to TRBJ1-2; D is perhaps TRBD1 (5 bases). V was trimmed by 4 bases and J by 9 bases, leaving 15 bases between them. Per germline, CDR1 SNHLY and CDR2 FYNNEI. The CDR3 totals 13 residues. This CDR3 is CASSGLQVMSYTF. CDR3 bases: TGTGCCAGCAGTGGTTTACAGGTCATGAGCTACACCTTC.

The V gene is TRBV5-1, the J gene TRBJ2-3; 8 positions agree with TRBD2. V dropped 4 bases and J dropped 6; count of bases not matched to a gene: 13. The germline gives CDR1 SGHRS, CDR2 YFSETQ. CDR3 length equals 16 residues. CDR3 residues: CASSLLLAADTDTQYF. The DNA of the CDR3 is TGCGCCAGCAGCCTCCTACTAGCGGCCGACACGGATACGCAGTATTTT.

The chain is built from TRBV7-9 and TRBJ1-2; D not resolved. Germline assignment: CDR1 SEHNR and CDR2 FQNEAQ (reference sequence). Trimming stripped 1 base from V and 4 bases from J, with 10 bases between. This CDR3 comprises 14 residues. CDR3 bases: TGTGCCAGCAGCTTAGGGTCCGGGAGCTATGGCTACACCTTC. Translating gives CASSLGSGSYGYTF.

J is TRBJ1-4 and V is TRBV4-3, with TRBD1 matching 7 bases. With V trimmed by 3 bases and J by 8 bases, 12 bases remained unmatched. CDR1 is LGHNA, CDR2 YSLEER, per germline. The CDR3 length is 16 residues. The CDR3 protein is CASSQEQGSAREKLFF. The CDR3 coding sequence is TGCGCCAGCAGCCAGGAACAGGGGTCAGCTAGAGAAAAACTGTTTTTT.

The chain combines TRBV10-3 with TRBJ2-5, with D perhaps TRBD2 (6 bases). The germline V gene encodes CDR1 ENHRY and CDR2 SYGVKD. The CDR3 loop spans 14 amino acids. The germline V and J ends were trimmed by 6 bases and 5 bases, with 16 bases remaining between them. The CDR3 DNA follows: TGTGCCATCAGCCTGACTGGCGGGGACGAGACCCAGTACTTC. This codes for CAISLTGGDETQYF.

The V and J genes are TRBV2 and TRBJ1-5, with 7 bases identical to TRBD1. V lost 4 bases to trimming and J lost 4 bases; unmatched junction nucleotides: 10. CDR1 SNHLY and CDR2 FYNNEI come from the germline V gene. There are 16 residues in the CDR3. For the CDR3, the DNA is TGTGCCAGCAGTGTTGGCGGAGGGGGCAGGAATCAGCCCCAGCATTTT. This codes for CASSVGGGGRNQPQHF.

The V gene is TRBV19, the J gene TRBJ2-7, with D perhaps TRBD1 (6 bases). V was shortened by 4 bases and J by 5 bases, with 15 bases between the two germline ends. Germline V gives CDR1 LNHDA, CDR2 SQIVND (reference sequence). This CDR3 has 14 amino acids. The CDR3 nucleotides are TGTGCCAGTAGTAGAACAGGGCCCCGGGACGAGCAGTACTTC. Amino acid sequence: CASSRTGPRDEQYF.

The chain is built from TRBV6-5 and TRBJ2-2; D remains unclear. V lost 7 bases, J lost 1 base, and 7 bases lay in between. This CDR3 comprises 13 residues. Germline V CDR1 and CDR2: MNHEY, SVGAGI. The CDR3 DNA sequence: TGTGCCAGCAATCCGGGGAACACCGGGGAGCTGTTTTTT. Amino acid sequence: CASNPGNTGELFF.

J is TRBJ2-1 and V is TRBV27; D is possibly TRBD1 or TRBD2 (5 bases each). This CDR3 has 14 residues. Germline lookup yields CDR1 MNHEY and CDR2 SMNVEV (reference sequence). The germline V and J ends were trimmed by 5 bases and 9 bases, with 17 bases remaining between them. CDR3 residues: CASSPSGPSGEQFF. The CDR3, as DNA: TGTGCCAGCAGTCCATCGGGACCAAGCGGTGAGCAGTTCTTC.

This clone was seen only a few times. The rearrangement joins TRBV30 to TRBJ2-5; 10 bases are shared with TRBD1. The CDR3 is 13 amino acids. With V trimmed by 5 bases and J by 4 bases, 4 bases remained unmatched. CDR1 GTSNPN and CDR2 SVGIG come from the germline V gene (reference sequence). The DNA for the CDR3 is TGTGCCTGGGACGGGACAGGGGCAGAGACCCAGTACTTC. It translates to CAWDGTGAETQYF.

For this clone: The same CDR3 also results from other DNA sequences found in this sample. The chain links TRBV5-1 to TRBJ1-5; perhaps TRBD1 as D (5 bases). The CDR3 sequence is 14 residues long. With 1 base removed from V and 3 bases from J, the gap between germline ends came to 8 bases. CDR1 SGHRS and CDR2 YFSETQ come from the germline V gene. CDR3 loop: CASSLRGDNQPQHF. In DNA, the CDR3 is TGCGCCAGCAGCTTGCGAGGGGACAATCAGCCCCAGCATTTT.

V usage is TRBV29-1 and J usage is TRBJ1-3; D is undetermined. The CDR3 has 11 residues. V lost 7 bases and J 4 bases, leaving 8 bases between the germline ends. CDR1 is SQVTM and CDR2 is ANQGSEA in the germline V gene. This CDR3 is CSGLGGNTIYF. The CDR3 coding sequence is TGCAGCGGACTTGGGGGAAACACCATATATTTT.

As DNA, the CDR3 is TGTGCCTGGAGTGCAGACACCTATGGCTACACCTTC. Its translation is CAWSADTYGYTF. The J gene is TRBJ1-2, the V gene TRBV30; no clear D. The CDR3 contains 12 residues. Looked up from germline, CDR1 is GTSNPN and CDR2 is SVGIG (reference sequence). Trimming left V 1 base short and J 4 bases short, with 7 bases between.

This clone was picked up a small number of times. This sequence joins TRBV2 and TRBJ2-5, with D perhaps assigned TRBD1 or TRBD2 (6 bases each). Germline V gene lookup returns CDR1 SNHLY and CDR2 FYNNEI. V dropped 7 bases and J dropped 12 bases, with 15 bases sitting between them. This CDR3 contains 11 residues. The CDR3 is CASTLEGGEYF. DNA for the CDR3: TGTGCCAGCACTTTAGAGGGGGGCGAGTACTTC.

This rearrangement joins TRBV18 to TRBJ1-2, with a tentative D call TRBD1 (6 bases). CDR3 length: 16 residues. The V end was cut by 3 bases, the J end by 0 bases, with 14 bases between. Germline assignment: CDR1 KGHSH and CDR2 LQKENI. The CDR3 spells CASSPQGHDTNYGYTF. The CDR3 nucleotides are TGTGCCAGCTCACCTCAGGGACACGACACTAACTATGGCTACACCTTC.

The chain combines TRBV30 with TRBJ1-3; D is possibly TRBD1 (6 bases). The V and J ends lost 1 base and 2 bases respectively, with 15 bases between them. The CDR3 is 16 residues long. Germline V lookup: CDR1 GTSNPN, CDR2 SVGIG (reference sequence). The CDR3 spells CAWSGGQLWTGNTIYF. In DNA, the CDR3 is TGTGCCTGGAGTGGGGGACAACTATGGACTGGAAACACCATATATTTT.

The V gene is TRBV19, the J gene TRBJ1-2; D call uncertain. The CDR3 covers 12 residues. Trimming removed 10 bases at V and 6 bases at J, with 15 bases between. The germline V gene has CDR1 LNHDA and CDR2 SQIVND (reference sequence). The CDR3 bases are TGTGCCACGAACATCGTTGGTCATGGCTACACCTTC. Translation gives CATNIVGHGYTF. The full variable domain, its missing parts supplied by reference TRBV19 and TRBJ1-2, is DGGITQSPKYLFRKEGQNVTLSCEQNLNHDAMYWYRQDPGQGLRLIYYSQIVNDFQKGDIAEGYSVSREKKESFPLTVTSAQKNPTAFYLCATNIVGHGYTFGSGTRLTVV.

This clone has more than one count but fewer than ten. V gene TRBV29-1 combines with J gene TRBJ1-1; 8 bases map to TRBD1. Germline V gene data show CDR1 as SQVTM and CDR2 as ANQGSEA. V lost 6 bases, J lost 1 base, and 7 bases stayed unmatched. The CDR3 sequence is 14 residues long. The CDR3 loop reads CSVKQGGKNTEAFF. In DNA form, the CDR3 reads TGCAGCGTCAAACAGGGGGGAAAGAACACTGAAGCTTTCTTT. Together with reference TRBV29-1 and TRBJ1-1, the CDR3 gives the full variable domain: SAVISQKPSRDICQRGTSLTIQCQVDSQVTMMFWYRQQPGQSLTLIATANQGSEATYESGFVIDKFPISRPNLTFSTLTVSNMSPEDSSIYLCSVKQGGKNTEAFFGQGTRLTVV.